This TCR beta chain is from a study of blood T cells in healthy people across ages. Study conclusions and caveats: The CMV status of each donor remained undetermined, and this could have confounded shifts in expanded clonotypes. The study regarded diversity estimates from one million T cells as underestimates.

Using a J-beta primer mix together with a sample-barcoded 5' primer, a second PCR was run for roughly 6 to 12 cycles. TCRdb reprocessed the 5' RACE reads with MiXCR, giving one entry per CDR3 protein. The sample carries more than 1,400,000 distinct CDR3 sequences, around two fifths recorded once. Concerning this clonotype: Its cognate antigen is unknown.

The CDR3 is made up of 14 amino acids. Per germline, CDR1 MNHEY and CDR2 SVGEGT. Trimming shortened V by 6 bases and J by 3 bases, and 14 bases separated the two germline ends. V is TRBV6-2 or TRBV6-3 and J is TRBJ1-1; no reliable D call. This sequence originates from a woman aged 18 to 35 in good health. Sample: blood. CDR3: CASSMELEDTEAFF. The CDR3 bases are TGTGCCAGCAGCATGGAGCTGGAGGACACTGAAGCTTTCTTT.